The following is a TCR beta chain sequence with its context. This clonotype was counted ten times or more. Its antigen is unknown. No per-base quality is available; no much larger clone lies one base away. V lost 1 base and J lost 6 bases; the stretch between them is 12 bases long. Spanning cysteine to phenylalanine, the CDR3 consists of 14 amino acids. The entry retains the CDR3 DNA only, 42 bases that are in frame from base 1. CDR1 and CDR2 are drawn from the germline V gene (reference sequence): LGHDT, YNNKEL. The sequencer listed for this sample is Illumina HiSeq 2500. TCR beta libraries were prepared by quantitative 5'-RACE with molecular barcodes. The study's own analysis went as follows. A new computational method, built on a probabilistic model of VDJ rearrangement, was used to identify disease-linked TCR variants. TCRdb reprocessed the public reads (quality trimming at Q25 with fastp, clone calling with MiXCR) and kept in-frame beta chains. Rows with a matching CDR3 protein are joined into one entry that keeps the most common DNA and genes. TCRdb's processing, not the authors', yielded these V and J calls. This sample lists roughly 130,000 distinct CDR3 sequences; roughly 7.3% were detected once. The top ten clones comprise 9% to 15% of the sample.

The data are from a study of CD8 T cells in ankylosing spondylitis (dated by TCRdb to about 2017). About the full investigation: The study set out to find disease-linked TCR variants by profiling T cell receptor beta repertoires in ankylosing spondylitis patients and healthy donors. The full study cohort was made up of approximately 24 ankylosing spondylitis patients and roughly 100 healthy donors. Peripheral blood was sampled, and synovial fluid was additionally collected from ankylosing spondylitis patients.

Study-wide findings and limitations: In peripheral blood, the disease-linked clones were found at relatively low frequencies and had a CD8+ phenotype. Some motif variants were previously reported in synovial fluid and blood of reactive arthritis patients, suggesting common disease-initiation mechanisms. The disease-linked clones were reported to be significantly enriched in matched synovial fluid samples from ankylosing spondylitis patients. A TCR beta motif made up of several highly homologous amino acid variants appeared to be characteristic of blood from ankylosing spondylitis patients.

This sequence uses TRBV3-1 and TRBJ1-1, with the D gene too uncertain to name. This clonotype was obtained from a male donor with ankylosing spondylitis or in good health (not recorded which). Sequencing was done on a sample of blood, either unsorted or a sorted T cell fraction (not recorded which). The CDR3 corresponds to CASSQVTGKAEAFF. The nucleotides read TGTGCCAGCAGCCAAGTAACCGGGAAAGCTGAAGCTTTCTTT.